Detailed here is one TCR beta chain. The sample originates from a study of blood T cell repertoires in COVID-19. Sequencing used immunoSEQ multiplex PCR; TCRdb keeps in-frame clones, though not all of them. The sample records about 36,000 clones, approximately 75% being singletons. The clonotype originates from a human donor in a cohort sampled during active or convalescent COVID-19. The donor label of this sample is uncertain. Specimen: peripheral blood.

The CDR3 bases are TGTGCCTGGAGGGCTCCTGCCACAGATACGCAGTATTTT. It is translated as CAWRAPATDTQYF. The chain has TRBV30 and TRBJ2-3; D is ambiguous. Germline assignment: CDR1 GTSNPN and CDR2 SVGIG (reference sequence). Trimming removed 3 bases from V and 2 bases from J, with 9 bases in between. The CDR3 loop spans 13 amino acids.